The 8 T cell receptor beta chains presented below share a single source sample, sequenced in a study of blood T cell repertoires in COVID-19. Repertoires were generated with immunoSEQ multiplex PCR, while TCRdb's copy carries only in-frame clones and drops some. The table has about 210,000 clones, roughly four fifths seen once; the top ten hold 7.5% to 9%. Source material: peripheral blood. These receptors originate from a woman of 80 years or more with COVID-19, enrolled during active disease.

The chain has TRBV18 and TRBJ2-7; D is unclear. Trimming stripped 0 bases from V and 2 bases from J, with 8 bases between. Germline loops: CDR1 KGHSH, CDR2 LQKENI. The CDR3 is 14 amino acids. The CDR3: CASSPPSIPYEQYF. CDR3 bases: TGTGCCAGCTCACCACCTAGCATCCCCTACGAGCAGTACTTC.

The gene calls are TRBV5-1 and TRBJ2-6; tentatively, D is TRBD1 (5 bases). The CDR3 has 14 amino acids. The germline V gene encodes CDR1 SGHRS and CDR2 YFSETQ. Between the trimmed V and J ends, which lost 5 bases and 2 bases, there was a span of 8 bases. The CDR3 is CASSAGTGANVLTF. The CDR3 bases are TGCGCCAGCAGTGCAGGGACTGGGGCCAACGTCCTGACTTTC.

This chain connects TRBV14 to TRBJ2-2; no reliable D call. Germline CDR1 is SGHDN and CDR2 is FVKESK. V was clipped by 1 base and J by 7 bases, with 10 bases between them. CDR3 length: 14 residues. The CDR3 spells CASSQVAGGGELFF. The CDR3 bases are TGTGCCAGCAGCCAAGTGGCAGGTGGCGGGGAGCTGTTTTTT.

The rearrangement joins TRBV5-1 to TRBJ2-5, with D perhaps TRBD1 (6 bases). V lost 4 bases to trimming and J lost 4 bases, with 14 bases between them. Germline V gene data show CDR1 as SGHRS and CDR2 as YFSETQ. The CDR3 contains 14 residues. The CDR3 DNA reads TGCGCCAGCAGCCCCGGGACATCGGGAGAGACCCAGTACTTC. It specifies CASSPGTSGETQYF.

J is TRBJ2-2 and V is TRBV4-2, with TRBD2 matching 8 bases. Unmatched junction bases numbered 16, after V lost 3 bases and J lost 7 bases. This CDR3 is built from 18 residues. From germline, CDR1 is LGHNA and CDR2 YNFKEQ. The CDR3, as DNA: TGTGCCAGCAGCCAGATCTGGGGTCGGGAGGGCAGGGTCGGGGAGCTGTTTTTT. Protein: CASSQIWGREGRVGELFF.

A single count supports this clone. The chain joins TRBV10-3 to TRBJ1-4; TRBD1 aligns across 7 bases. The germline gives CDR1 ENHRY, CDR2 SYGVKD. V lost 6 bases to trimming and J lost 3 bases; unmatched junction nucleotides: 4. This CDR3 is 14 amino acids long. CDR3 bases: TGTGCCATCAGCCCCGGGACAGCTAATGAAAAACTGTTTTTT. This sequence encodes CAISPGTANEKLFF.

This CDR3 is CASSLTWAYGYTF. CDR3 sequence (DNA): TGTGCCAGCAGTTTAACTTGGGCCTATGGCTACACCTTC. The genes are TRBV27 and TRBJ1-2, with unresolved D. The length of the CDR3 is 13 residues. Germline V gene data show CDR1 as MNHEY and CDR2 as SMNVEV (reference sequence). Between the trimmed V and J ends, which lost 2 bases and 4 bases, there was a span of 8 bases.

The chain couples TRBV13 to TRBJ2-7; 7 bases map to TRBD2. Germline CDR1 and CDR2: PRHDT and FYEKMQ (reference sequence). The CDR3 length is 15 residues. V trimming: 0 bases; J trimming: 1 base; junction bases outside the gene matches: 3. The CDR3 reads CASSLGLAASYEQYF. CDR3 nucleotides: TGTGCCAGCAGCTTAGGTCTAGCGGCTTCCTACGAGCAGTACTTC. Full variable domain (rest looked up from reference TRBV13 and TRBJ2-7): AAGVIQSPRHLIKEKRETATLKCYPIPRHDTVYWYQQGPGQDPQFLISFYEKMQSDKGSIPDRFSAQQFSDYHSELNMSSLELGDSALYFCASSLGLAASYEQYFGPGTRLTVT.